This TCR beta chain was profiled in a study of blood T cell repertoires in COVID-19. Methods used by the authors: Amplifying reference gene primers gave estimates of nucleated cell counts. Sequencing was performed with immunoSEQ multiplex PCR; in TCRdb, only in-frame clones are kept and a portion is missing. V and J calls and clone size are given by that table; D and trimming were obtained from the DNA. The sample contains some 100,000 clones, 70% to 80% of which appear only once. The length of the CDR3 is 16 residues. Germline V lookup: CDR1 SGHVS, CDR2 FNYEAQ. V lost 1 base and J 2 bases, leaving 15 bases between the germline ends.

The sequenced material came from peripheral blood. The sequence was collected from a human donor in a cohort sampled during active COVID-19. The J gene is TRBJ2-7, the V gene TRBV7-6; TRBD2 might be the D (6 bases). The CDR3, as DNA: TGTGCCAGCAGCTTAGTTGGGGGGACGGCCCCCTACGAGCAGTACTTC. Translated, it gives CASSLVGGTAPYEQYF.